The next 4 T cell receptor beta chains were all read from a single sample in a study of early T cells in non-severe SARS-CoV-2 infection. Each CDR3 protein is one row after TCRdb ran MiXCR on the 5' RACE reads. The table lists 100,000 to 150,000 distinct CDR3 sequences, more than 12% of them singletons. Sequencing was done on a sample of whole blood. These TCRs come from an adult who was a healthcare worker with PCR-confirmed SARS-CoV-2 infection or an uninfected control (not recorded which).

V gene TRBV4-1 combines with J gene TRBJ2-5; possible D gene TRBD2, 6 bases. The germline V and J ends were trimmed by 4 bases and 1 base, with 19 bases remaining between them. The CDR3 runs to 17 residues. Per the germline V gene, CDR1 is MGHRA and CDR2 is YSYEKL. The CDR3 region is CASSPGKGTLFQETQYF. The DNA of the CDR3 is TGCGCCAGCAGCCCCGGCAAGGGGACTCTGTTCCAAGAGACCCAGTACTTC.

The V gene is TRBV5-1, the J gene TRBJ1-1; 7 nucleotides line up with TRBD1. J lost 8 bases, V lost 2 bases, and 9 bases had no gene match. Germline V gives CDR1 SGHRS, CDR2 YFSETQ. The CDR3 totals 14 residues. CDR3 sequence reads: CASSLNPGQIEAFF. Written as DNA, the CDR3 is TGCGCCAGCAGCTTAAATCCGGGACAGATCGAAGCTTTCTTT.

This clonotype appeared many times. This rearrangement joins TRBV2 to TRBJ1-2; D uncertain. In germline, CDR1 is SNHLY, CDR2 FYNNEI. V shed 7 bases and J shed 0 bases, with 15 bases lying between them. There are 15 residues in the CDR3. In nucleotides, the CDR3 is TGTGCCAGCACGATAAGGCGAGGGCCTAACTATGGCTACACCTTC. It specifies CASTIRRGPNYGYTF.

The V and J genes are TRBV12-3 or TRBV12-4 and TRBJ1-6; a weak D match, TRBD1 (5 bases). Trimming removed 8 bases from V and 5 bases from J, with 7 bases in between. There are 12 residues in the CDR3. For the CDR3, the DNA is TGTGCCAGCCGCAGGGATAATTCACCCCTCCACTTT. Protein: CASRRDNSPLHF.